A selection of T cell receptor beta chains follows, all from one sample in a study of a mutant IDH1 vaccine in newly diagnosed glioma. Method: immunoSEQ multiplex PCR; TCRdb's copy keeps in-frame clones and lacks some. Of some 95,000 clones detected, around 80% appear once; the ten largest clones hold approximately 7.9%. The sequences come from PBMCs, collected from a glioma patient treated with radiotherapy, temozolomide or both. Receptor source: a man aged 40-49 years with glioma. Both conserved end residues are trimmed from each CDR3.

CDR3 length	V gene	J gene	CDR3 protein
13	TRBV18	TRBJ2-3	ASSSLHGESDTQY
15	TRBV23-1	TRBJ2-7	ASSQSPGTGISYEQY
14	TRBV7-9	TRBJ2-3	ASSLGSAGVLDTQY
12	TRBV29-1	TRBJ2-7	SVETTGFLYEQY
12	TRBV9	TRBJ1-4	ASSVRTGNEKLF
13	TRBV2	TRBJ1-1	ASSDNPTLNTEAF
12	TRBV29-1	TRBJ2-1	SVEGTGGMDEQF
12	TRBV6-5	TRBJ1-5	ASSPRTTNQPQH
14	TRBV7-2	TRBJ2-5	ASSWDRGRRQETQY
15	TRBV11-2	TRBJ2-7	ASSLTKRSGRPHEQY
9	TRBV14	TRBJ1-2	ASSSPGPLA
12	TRBV6-5	TRBJ2-2	ASRPPLAGGELF
12	TRBV9	TRBJ1-2	ASSVAAQGIGYT
13	TRBV9	TRBJ2-1	ASSVVNRPYNEQF
12	TRBV10-1	TRBJ2-3	ASSQTGRPDTQY
16	TRBV28	TRBJ1-4	ASSPKFRQGATNEKLF
14	TRBV29-1	TRBJ1-2	SVEDLDDPAGYGYT
11	TRBV7-9	TRBJ1-2	ASSLEGGYGYT
12	TRBV7-2	TRBJ2-1	ASSLAGGGSEQF
13	TRBV7-8	TRBJ1-6	ASSLVGARGGPLH
14	TRBV5-4	TRBJ1-2	ASSPGGRTGNYGYT
13	TRBV5-6	TRBJ2-5	ASSLPSGGGKTQY
12	TRBV2	TRBJ2-7	ASSVGTRGGEQY
11	TRBV18	TRBJ1-5	ASQDNSNQPQH
15	TRBV11-2	TRBJ2-7	ASSLAPTSGWSYEQY
16	TRBV2	TRBJ1-5	ASSEFGQGLNSNQPQH
13	TRBV7-8	TRBJ2-5	ASSSQPGPRGTQY
15	TRBV11-2	TRBJ2-2	ASSRFSGGLNTGELF
13	TRBV13	TRBJ2-2	ASSLTHQNTGELF
12	TRBV6-6	TRBJ1-4	ASSYTGTNEKLF
13	TRBV28	TRBJ2-1	ASSFLAGPYNEQF
11	TRBV19	TRBJ1-3	ASSGGVANTIY
11	TRBV5-6	TRBJ1-1	ASSFLENTEAF
13	TRBV7-2	TRBJ2-1	ASSLRGNSDNEQF
13	TRBV7-9	TRBJ2-7	ASSPRDRVIYEQY